These 19 T cell receptor beta chains originate from one sample sequenced in a study of blood T cell repertoires in COVID-19. Assay used: immunoSEQ multiplex PCR; TCRdb lists only in-frame clones, some missing. The table includes 200,000 to 250,000 clones, over 60% detected once. What was sequenced was peripheral blood. These receptors came from a woman in her sixties or seventies with acute or convalescent COVID-19.

The V gene is TRBV6-6, the J gene TRBJ1-3, with D unresolved. Looked up from germline, CDR1 is MNHNY and CDR2 is SVGAGI (reference sequence). V lost 8 bases, J lost 0 bases, and 17 bases lay in between. CDR3 length: 16 amino acids. The CDR3 protein is CASQRLTGVSGNTIYF. The CDR3 DNA follows: TGTGCCAGCCAGCGGTTGACCGGCGTCTCTGGAAACACCATATATTTT.

This clone was detected only a few times. The V and J genes are TRBV4-1 and TRBJ2-2; 9 bases align to TRBD2. CDR1 MGHRA and CDR2 YSYEKL come from the germline V gene. There are 16 residues in the CDR3. With V trimmed by 4 bases and J by 1 base, 4 bases remained unmatched. The CDR3: CASSRGGAENTGELFF. CDR3 DNA sequence: TGCGCCAGCAGCCGCGGGGGGGCCGAGAACACCGGGGAGCTGTTTTTT.

This clone was seen only a few times. The gene calls are TRBV10-1 and TRBJ2-5, with 14 bases matching TRBD2. V lost 4 bases to trimming and J lost 8 bases; unmatched junction nucleotides: 3. CDR3 length: 14 residues. Germline-derived CDR1 and CDR2 are WNHNN and SYGVQD (reference sequence). DNA of the CDR3: TGCGCCAGCAGTGCCGGGACTAGCGGGGGAACCCAGTACTTC. Translated, it gives CASSAGTSGGTQYF.

The chain recombines TRBV6-2 or TRBV6-3 with TRBJ1-5; 7 nucleotides agree with TRBD1. CDR1 is MNHEY and CDR2 is SVGEGT in the germline V gene. The CDR3 extends over 17 amino acids. The ends lost 6 bases at V and 0 bases at J; junction bases unmatched: 11. CDR3 in amino acids: CASSPYSGTVSNQPQHF. CDR3 in DNA: TGTGCCAGCAGCCCATACTCCGGGACAGTTAGCAATCAGCCCCAGCATTTT.

The rearrangement links TRBV30 to TRBJ2-2, with TRBD2 matching over 10 bases. Trimming removed 1 base from V and 7 bases from J; junction bases left unmatched: 9. The germline V gene encodes CDR1 GTSNPN and CDR2 SVGIG (reference sequence). The CDR3 runs to 16 residues. CDR3 coding DNA: TGTGCCTGGAGTGGGGCCAGCGGGGGGGCCAACGGGGAGCTGTTTTTT. As protein: CAWSGASGGANGELFF.

The chain links TRBV10-1 to TRBJ2-3; 8 nucleotides line up with TRBD1. The germline CDR1 and CDR2 sequences are WNHNN and SYGVQD (reference sequence). The CDR3 sequence is 15 residues long. The junction had 7 bases not matched to a gene; V was cut back by 2 bases and J by 6 bases. This CDR3 is CASSEQSRGRDTQYF. CDR3 sequence (DNA): TGCGCCAGCAGTGAGCAGTCCAGGGGGCGCGATACGCAGTATTTT.

The rearrangement uses TRBV6-5 and TRBJ2-3; 7 nucleotides match TRBD1. The CDR3 spans 14 residues. The germline gives CDR1 MNHEY, CDR2 SVGAGI. J was trimmed by 2 bases and V by 7 bases; bases with no gene match: 6. The CDR3 DNA is TGTGCCAGCACCGGCAGGGGGTTCACAGATACGCAGTATTTT. This translates into CASTGRGFTDTQYF.

The V call is TRBV20-1, the J call TRBJ2-5, with 9 bases lining up with TRBD2. The V gene's germline CDR1 is DFQATT and CDR2 SNEGSKA (reference sequence). V was clipped by 3 bases and J by 5 bases; unmatched bases: 1. The length of the CDR3 is 12 residues. The CDR3 region is CSASTSGETQYF. CDR3 nucleotide sequence: TGCAGTGCTAGTACTAGCGGGGAGACCCAGTACTTC.

The chain carries TRBV5-5 and TRBJ1-6, with TRBD1 matching 8 bases. V trimming: 3 bases; J trimming: 0 bases; junction bases outside the gene matches: 5. CDR3 size: 17 residues. Germline V CDR1 and CDR2: SGHKS, YYEKEE (reference sequence). Here the CDR3 reads CASSSDREVSYNSPLHF. The CDR3, as DNA: TGTGCCAGCAGCTCGGACAGGGAGGTCTCCTATAATTCACCCCTCCACTTT. Supplemented by reference TRBV5-5 and TRBJ1-6, the full variable domain reads DAGVTQSPTHLIKTRGQQVTLRCSPISGHKSVSWYQQVLGQGPQFIFQYYEKEERGRGNFPDRFSARQFPNYSSELNVNALLLGDSALYLCASSSDREVSYNSPLHFGNGTRLTVT.

The chain links TRBV18 to TRBJ2-1; TRBD2 might be the D (7 bases). CDR1 is KGHSH, CDR2 LQKENI, per germline. The length of the CDR3 is 18 residues. Trimming took 4 bases from V and 5 from J, leaving 24 bases between them. For the CDR3, the DNA is TGTGCCAGCTCACGGTCCGTGGCGGGGGCCGAAATAAACAATGAGCAGTTCTTC. This encodes CASSRSVAGAEINNEQFF.

The rearrangement uses TRBV10-3 and TRBJ2-5; 8 positions agree with TRBD2. The CDR3 covers 15 residues. The germline V gene has CDR1 ENHRY and CDR2 SYGVKD. With 2 bases clipped from V and 5 bases from J, the junction kept 7 bases outside the gene matches. The CDR3: CAISEGAGEWETQYF. The CDR3, as DNA: TGTGCCATCAGTGAGGGAGCGGGGGAGTGGGAGACCCAGTACTTC.

CDR3 region: CATSDSGGADTQYF. As DNA, the CDR3 is TGTGCCACCAGTGATAGCGGGGGGGCAGATACGCAGTATTTT. This chain links TRBV24-1 with TRBJ2-3, with 10 bases lining up with TRBD2. V was pared by 3 bases and J by 4 bases, with 0 bases of the junction left unmatched. Germline assignment: CDR1 KGHDR and CDR2 SFDVKD. The CDR3 is made up of 14 amino acids.

V and J are TRBV4-2 and TRBJ1-2; D remains unclear. This CDR3 has 15 residues. The V end was cut by 4 bases, the J end by 5 bases, with 17 bases between. Germline CDR1 and CDR2: LGHNA and YNFKEQ. This CDR3 is CASSLQATANYGYTF. For the CDR3, the DNA is TGTGCCAGCAGCCTACAAGCTACAGCCAATTATGGCTACACCTTC.

V gene TRBV2 combines with J gene TRBJ2-7; 10 bases map to TRBD1. Germline V CDR1 and CDR2: SNHLY, FYNNEI. Trimming at V came to 6 bases and at J to 2 bases, leaving 7 bases not matched to a gene. The CDR3 runs 15 residues. CDR3 amino acids: CASSKTGGIAYEQYF. CDR3 DNA sequence: TGTGCCAGCAGCAAGACAGGGGGCATAGCCTACGAGCAGTACTTC.

V and J are TRBV10-2 and TRBJ2-3; 8 bases align to TRBD2. Germline CDR1 reads WSHSY; CDR2 reads SAAADI. The length of the CDR3 is 14 residues. The CDR3 loop reads CPRSDGGGIDTQYF. The CDR3 DNA follows: TGCCCCCGCAGTGACGGGGGGGGGATAGATACGCAGTATTTT.

The table lists this clone with a few counts. The V and J genes are TRBV27 and TRBJ2-3, with 7 bases aligning to TRBD2. The CDR3 loop spans 15 amino acids. Trimming removed 6 bases from V and 4 bases from J; junction bases left unmatched: 10. CDR1 and CDR2 from the germline V gene are MNHEY and SMNVEV (reference sequence). The CDR3 coding sequence is TGTGCCAGCAGCCCCCGGGGAGGGCGAGCAGATACGCAGTATTTT. Its translation: CASSPRGGRADTQYF.

This clone showed up just once. CDR3 region: CASSLSGSASTDTQYF. In DNA, the CDR3 is TGTGCCAGCAGCTTAAGCGGGTCGGCTTCAACAGATACGCAGTATTTT. The rearrangement uses TRBV11-2 and TRBJ2-3; weak D call: TRBD2 (6 bases). V lost 2 bases and J lost 3, with 15 bases in between. Germline assignment: CDR1 SGHAT and CDR2 FQNNGV. This CDR3 contains 16 residues.

The V and J genes are TRBV10-2 and TRBJ2-3; perhaps TRBD2 as D (5 bases). In germline, CDR1 is WSHSY, CDR2 SAAADI. V lost 0 bases and J 1 base, leaving 8 bases between the germline ends. CDR3 size: 15 residues. The CDR3 sequence: CASSESDGGTDTQYF. CDR3 sequence (DNA): TGCGCCAGCAGTGAGTCCGACGGGGGCACAGATACGCAGTATTTT.

In DNA, the CDR3 is TGTGCCAGCAGCCCGGCAGGGGGAAACACTGAAGCTTTCTTT. Translated, it gives CASSPAGGNTEAFF. The chain employs TRBV5-4 and TRBJ1-1; 7 bases line up with TRBD1. J lost 2 bases, V lost 4 bases, and 5 bases had no gene match. The CDR3 covers 14 residues. Looked up from germline, CDR1 is SGHNT and CDR2 is YYREEE (reference sequence).